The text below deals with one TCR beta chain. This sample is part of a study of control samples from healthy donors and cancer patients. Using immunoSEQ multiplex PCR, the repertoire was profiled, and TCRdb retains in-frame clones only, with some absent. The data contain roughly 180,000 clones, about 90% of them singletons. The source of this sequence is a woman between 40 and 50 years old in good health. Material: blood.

The CDR3 reads CASSQEGGRDGEKLFF. CDR3 nucleotide sequence: TGCGCCAGCAGCCAAGAGGGGGGCAGGGACGGTGAAAAACTGTTTTTT. The genes are TRBV4-1 and TRBJ1-4; D is possibly TRBD1 (6 bases). Germline lookup yields CDR1 MGHRA and CDR2 YSYEKL. The germline V and J ends were trimmed by 0 bases and 7 bases, with 15 bases remaining between them. The CDR3 loop spans 16 amino acids.